This T cell receptor (beta chain) came from a study of shared clonotypes between healthy human individuals. Study-level points and caveats: Tissue TCR repertoires likely differ from these blood-only repertoires.

About this clone: Its antigen is not identified. The same CDR3 is also encoded by other DNA sequences in this sample.

CDR1 and CDR2 (germline): KGHSH, LQKENI. The CDR3 is made up of 12 amino acids. V shed 4 bases and J shed 6 bases, with 10 bases lying between them. TCRdb's table, derived via immunoSEQ multiplex PCR, lists solely in-frame clones and lacks some. In the table there are about 2.3 million clones, 90% to 95% of which are singletons. The receptor's source is a man aged 18-30 years in good health. Some clones in this sample may be carry-over from other donors' samples. The V call is TRBV18, the J call TRBJ2-7; tentative D call: TRBD1 (6 bases). The material sequenced was naive CD4+ T cells from PBMCs. Subset described: CD45RA+ positively selected. This CDR3 is CASSRQGSEQYF. For the CDR3, the DNA is TGTGCCAGCTCACGCCAGGGGAGCGAGCAGTACTTC.